One sample yielded the 3 T cell receptor beta chains listed below, sequenced in a study of T cells in Graves' hyperthyroidism and ophthalmopathy. TCR beta CDR3 region amplification was performed from RNA transcripts. During a first-round RT-PCR of the TCR CDR3, the HTBI primer set was used. Each CDR3 protein is one row after TCRdb ran MiXCR on the multiplex PCR reads. The sample records around 340,000 distinct CDR3 sequences, 17% being singletons. What was sequenced was blood. These receptors came from a woman aged 30 to 39 with Graves' hyperthyroidism that later progressed to Graves' ophthalmopathy.

This clonotype has a count of ten or more. The genes are TRBV2 and TRBJ1-5; D uncertain. This CDR3 comprises 14 residues. V was clipped by 4 bases and J by 0 bases, with 7 bases between them. Germline values: CDR1 SNHLY, CDR2 FYNNEI. The CDR3 sequence is CASSGVDSNQPQHF. The DNA for the CDR3 is TGTGCCAGCAGTGGGGTCGATAGCAATCAGCCCCAGCATTTT.

The sample holds many counts of this clonotype. The chain is built from TRBV12-3 or TRBV12-4 and TRBJ2-7, with D possibly TRBD2 on 7 matching bases. The CDR3 contains 13 residues. V lost 2 bases and J 6 bases, leaving 11 bases between the germline ends. The CDR3 nucleotides read TGTGCCAGCAGTTTACAGGGGAGGGGCGAGCAGTACTTC. Translating it yields CASSLQGRGEQYF.

This clonotype was detected a few times. The CDR3 does not end in the conserved phenylalanine or tryptophan, so this is likely a read error. The gene calls are TRBV6-2 or TRBV6-3 and TRBJ2-1, with D perhaps TRBD1 (6 bases). The germline V and J ends were trimmed by 6 bases and 1 base, with 13 bases remaining between them. Germline loops: CDR1 MNHEY, CDR2 SVGEGT. The CDR3 has 15 amino acids. CDR3 sequence reads: CASSVSGASYNEQFL. DNA for the CDR3: TGTGCCAGCAGCGTCTCAGGGGCGTCCTACAATGAGCAGTTCCTC.